The TCR beta chain under discussion was sequenced for a study of blood T cell repertoires in COVID-19. Germline CDR1 is SGDLS and CDR2 is YYNGEE. The V segment lost 0 bases and the J segment 0 bases; nucleotides outside the gene matches: 5. The CDR3 contains 17 residues. Assay used: immunoSEQ multiplex PCR; TCRdb lists only in-frame clones, some missing. The table has 270,000 or so clones, about 90% seen once. Enrolled through a virtual design, the participants were between 18 and 89 years of age and came from about two dozen US areas. The sequence came from a woman aged 25 to 39 with acute COVID-19. Sequencing input: PBMCs or T cells enriched from blood (not recorded which). The gene calls are TRBV9 and TRBJ2-1, with 8 bases identical to TRBD2. Here the CDR3 DNA reads TGTGCCAGCAGCGTAGCTAGCGGGTCGTACTCCTACAATGAGCAGTTCTTC. This gives the protein CASSVASGSYSYNEQFF. The variable domain in full, completed from reference TRBV9 and TRBJ2-1, reads DSGVTQTPKHLITATGQRVTLRCSPRSGDLSVYWYQQSLDQGLQFLIQYYNGEERAKGNILERFSAQQFPDLHSELNLSSLELGDSALYFCASSVASGSYSYNEQFFGPGTRLTVL.